The 27 T cell receptor beta chains listed next were all sequenced from one sample in a study of cytomegalovirus exposure and HLA in healthy donors. The PCR used 60 Vbeta and 13 Jbeta primers. Sequencing used immunoSEQ multiplex PCR; TCRdb keeps in-frame clones, though not all of them. This table has 180,000 or so clones, around a tenth appearing once. Sequencing was done on a sample of PBMCs. All receptors come from a woman aged 30 to 39 in good health and CMV-seropositive.

This clone turned up a few times. DNA of the CDR3: TGTGCCAGCAGCCATACTAGCGGGAGTTACAATGAGCAGTTCTTC. Its protein is CASSHTSGSYNEQFF. The rearrangement joins TRBV7-9 to TRBJ2-1, with 11 bases fitting TRBD2. Looked up from germline, CDR1 is SEHNR and CDR2 is FQNEAQ (reference sequence). The junction had 4 bases not matched to a gene; V was cut back by 5 bases and J by 4 bases. The length of the CDR3 is 15 residues. Full variable domain (outside the CDR3, taken from reference TRBV7-9 and TRBJ2-1): DTGVSQNPRHKITKRGQNVTFRCDPISEHNRLYWYRQTLGQGPEFLTYFQNEAQLEKSRLLSDRFSAERPKGSFSTLEIQRTEQGDSAMYLCASSHTSGSYNEQFFGPGTRLTVL.

A few counts support this clone. V usage is TRBV4-1 and J usage is TRBJ2-3; D perhaps matches TRBD2 (6 bases). The CDR3 covers 14 residues. V was cut by 0 bases and J by 8 bases, with 12 bases left in between. CDR1 is MGHRA and CDR2 is YSYEKL in the germline V gene. The DNA for the CDR3 is TGCGCCAGCAGCCAAGACGACGGGAGCGGTACGCAGTATTTT. Translation: CASSQDDGSGTQYF.

In its sample, this clone was seen a few times. This sequence joins TRBV14 and TRBJ1-1, with D unclear. There are 13 residues in the CDR3. Germline assignment: CDR1 SGHDN and CDR2 FVKESK. The V end lost 6 bases, the J end lost 5 bases, and 13 bases lay between the germline ends. CDR3 coding DNA: TGTGCCAGCAGTGAGGGTCCGGGTACTGAAGCTTTCTTT. Its translation: CASSEGPGTEAFF.

The CDR3 nucleotides read TGTGCCAGCAGCCGCCCTACTAGCTGGGGACGCGAGCAGTACTTC. As protein: CASSRPTSWGREQYF. The V and J genes are TRBV13 and TRBJ2-7; the D gene is possibly TRBD2 (6 bases). This CDR3 has 15 residues. Germline CDR1 reads PRHDT; CDR2 reads FYEKMQ (reference sequence). Trimming pared 5 bases from V and 6 bases from J, leaving 20 bases between.

This clone was observed a handful of times. The gene calls are TRBV27 and TRBJ2-1; a weak D match, TRBD2 (13 bases). This CDR3 spans 21 amino acids. Trimming removed 3 bases from V and 9 bases from J, with 36 bases in between. Looked up from germline, CDR1 is MNHEY and CDR2 is SMNVEV (reference sequence). CDR3 sequence (DNA): TGTGCCAGCAGTTTCTTAACCTTGGGACAGGGGGCCGGACTAGCGGGAGCTGAGCAGTTCTTC. This sequence encodes CASSFLTLGQGAGLAGAEQFF.

J is TRBJ2-7 and V is TRBV4-2; 13 nucleotides agree with TRBD2. Germline V lookup: CDR1 LGHNA, CDR2 YNFKEQ. With 3 bases clipped from V and 4 bases from J, the junction kept 3 bases outside the gene matches. The CDR3 has 15 residues. The CDR3 bases are TGTGCCAGCAGCCATGGGACTAGCGGGGTGTACGAGCAGTACTTC. It is translated as CASSHGTSGVYEQYF.

This clone was seen more than once but under ten times. This chain links TRBV2 with TRBJ2-7, with no clear D. The V end lost 3 bases, the J end lost 2 bases, and 8 bases lay between the germline ends. Germline loops: CDR1 SNHLY, CDR2 FYNNEI. The CDR3 covers 13 residues. CDR3 sequence (DNA): TGTGCCAGCAGTGATACTGCCACCTACGAGCAGTACTTC. Its translation: CASSDTATYEQYF.

This clone showed up just a few times. The chain employs TRBV7-9 and TRBJ1-2; 8 nucleotides line up with TRBD1. Germline CDR1 is SEHNR and CDR2 is FQNEAQ (reference sequence). The ends lost 2 bases at V and 6 bases at J; junction bases unmatched: 5. The CDR3 sequence is 14 residues long. The CDR3: CASSLSRGLDGYTF. The CDR3 DNA sequence: TGTGCCAGCAGCTTATCCAGGGGGCTTGATGGCTACACCTTC.

Of note for this clone: Germline and junction disagree at one end, which may indicate a read error. The rearrangement uses TRBV2 and TRBJ2-3; D remains unclear. CDR1 is SNHLY and CDR2 is FYNNEI in the germline V gene. The CDR3 is 16 amino acids. In DNA form, the CDR3 reads TGTGCCAGCAGAGAAGCGACTCAAATCAGCACAGATACGCAGTATTTT. This encodes CASREATQISTDTQYF.

Only a few counts were recorded for this clone. CDR3 sequence reads: CASSAPDRRDTEAFF. DNA for the CDR3: TGTGCCAGCAGTGCCCCGGACAGGCGGGACACTGAAGCTTTCTTT. The chain recombines TRBV2 with TRBJ1-1; 7 bases are shared with TRBD1. This CDR3 is built from 15 residues. Trimming at V came to 4 bases and at J to 3 bases, leaving 8 bases not matched to a gene. Germline loops: CDR1 SNHLY, CDR2 FYNNEI.

The gene calls are TRBV18 and TRBJ1-2, with TRBD1 matching over 7 bases. With V trimmed by 2 bases and J by 6 bases, 6 bases remained unmatched. The CDR3 extends over 14 amino acids. Germline loops: CDR1 KGHSH, CDR2 LQKENI. CDR3 sequence (DNA): TGTGCCAGCTCACCAGGAACAGGGGTCCATGGCTACACCTTC. Its translation is CASSPGTGVHGYTF.

Only a few counts were recorded for this clone. The V gene is TRBV7-8, the J gene TRBJ2-5, with 12 bases matching TRBD1. With 5 bases clipped from V and 5 bases from J, the junction kept 9 bases outside the gene matches. This CDR3 comprises 16 residues. CDR1 and CDR2 (germline): SGHVS, FQNEAQ. CDR3 sequence (DNA): TGTGCCAGCAGCGGCCGGGACAGGGGGCAGGGGGAGACCCAGTACTTC. Amino acids: CASSGRDRGQGETQYF.

The chain has TRBV25-1 and TRBJ1-1, with 7 nucleotides matching TRBD1. The germline V gene encodes CDR1 MGHDK and CDR2 SYGVNS. The CDR3 runs to 15 residues. J was trimmed by 4 bases and V by 6 bases; bases with no gene match: 11. The CDR3 DNA reads TGTGCCAGCAGGGATAACAGGGGAGAAGGCACTGAAGCTTTCTTT. It encodes CASRDNRGEGTEAFF.

This clone has more than one count but fewer than ten. The chain uses TRBV2 and TRBJ2-5; weak D call: TRBD1 (6 bases). Germline V gene lookup returns CDR1 SNHLY and CDR2 FYNNEI. The CDR3 is 15 amino acids. With 6 bases removed from V and 5 bases from J, the gap between germline ends came to 19 bases. CDR3 amino acids: CASSSDRPRRETQYF. CDR3 DNA: TGTGCCAGCAGCTCCGACAGGCCGAGGAGGGAGACCCAGTACTTC.

The chain employs TRBV5-1 and TRBJ1-1; a weak D match, TRBD1 (5 bases). Germline V gene lookup returns CDR1 SGHRS and CDR2 YFSETQ. The CDR3 runs 16 residues. The V end was cut by 4 bases, the J end by 10 bases, with 26 bases between. The CDR3 DNA reads as TGCGCCAGCAGCCCGCTGGGCCAGGGAACGGACCTTGGAGCTTTCTTT. Translated, it gives CASSPLGQGTDLGAFF.

This chain links TRBV7-2 with TRBJ1-1; D gene uncertain. The CDR3 contains 13 residues. The V gene's germline CDR1 is SGHTA and CDR2 FQGNSA. The ends were cut back, 3 bases at V and 1 base at J, with 6 bases in the middle. The CDR3 nucleotides read TGTGCCAGCAGCTTTTCAGGGAACACTGAAGCTTTCTTT. Translating it yields CASSFSGNTEAFF.

The chain has TRBV19 and TRBJ2-7; TRBD2 is a possible D gene (6 bases). The CDR3 spans 14 residues. Germline-derived CDR1 and CDR2 are LNHDA and SQIVND (reference sequence). V gave up 8 bases and J gave up 1 base, with 15 bases separating them. CDR3 DNA sequence: TGTGCCAGTTCTCCTGGAGGGTGGTCCTACGAGCAGTACTTC. Translated: CASSPGGWSYEQYF.

This clone was detected a few times. The chain is built from TRBV28 and TRBJ2-2; D is possibly TRBD2 (5 bases). Germline loops: CDR1 MDHEN, CDR2 SYDVKM. The CDR3 loop spans 15 amino acids. Trimming removed 2 bases from V and 0 bases from J, with 7 bases in between. The CDR3 loop reads CASSLPGTNTGELFF. In nucleotides, the CDR3 is TGTGCCAGCAGTTTACCCGGGACGAACACCGGGGAGCTGTTTTTT.

The gene calls are TRBV10-3 and TRBJ1-5; D remains unclear. V lost 10 bases, J lost 0 bases, and 25 bases lay in between. In germline, CDR1 is ENHRY, CDR2 SYGVKD. CDR3 length: 18 residues. Here the CDR3 reads CATQMAGPTGYSNQPQHF. The CDR3 DNA is TGTGCCACGCAAATGGCGGGTCCTACCGGTTATAGCAATCAGCCCCAGCATTTT.

This clone showed up just a few times. Written as DNA, the CDR3 is TGTGCCTGGAGCCCCAACAGGGATAGGGCCTACGAGCAGTACTTC. Translated: CAWSPNRDRAYEQYF. V usage is TRBV30 and J usage is TRBJ2-5, with D maybe TRBD1 (6 bases). TRBJ2-7 matches the DNA end more closely, so the J call is doubtful. CDR3 size: 15 residues. The V gene's germline CDR1 is GTSNPN and CDR2 SVGIG (reference sequence).

This clone was detected only a few times. The chain couples TRBV6-1 to TRBJ1-1; no clear D gene. Germline V gives CDR1 MNHNS, CDR2 SASEGT. V was pared by 5 bases and J by 3 bases, with 13 bases between. There are 14 residues in the CDR3. The DNA of the CDR3 is TGTGCCAGCAGTAGCCGCGAGGGCCACACTGAAGCTTTCTTT. Its translation: CASSSREGHTEAFF.

The sample holds a few counts of this clone. The V gene is TRBV2, the J gene TRBJ1-2; D remains ambiguous. Germline V lookup: CDR1 SNHLY, CDR2 FYNNEI. The CDR3 has 12 residues. Trimming removed 1 base from V and 6 bases from J, with 6 bases in between. CDR3 amino acids: CASSEDTHGYTF. For the CDR3, the DNA is TGTGCCAGCAGTGAAGACACACATGGCTACACCTTC.

The chain has TRBV5-4 and TRBJ2-7, with 7 positions matching TRBD1. The CDR3 sequence is 13 residues long. The germline V gene has CDR1 SGHNT and CDR2 YYREEE (reference sequence). Losses at the gene ends were 4 bases for V and 3 bases for J; bases not matched to a gene: 4. The CDR3 protein is CASSLGQRYEQYF. The CDR3 DNA follows: TGTGCCAGCAGCCTGGGACAGCGCTACGAGCAGTACTTC.

On this clone itself: This specimen includes other DNA sequences encoding the same CDR3. The chain combines TRBV6-5 with TRBJ2-1, with D possibly TRBD2 on 6 matching bases. The CDR3 runs to 15 residues. Germline lookup yields CDR1 MNHEY and CDR2 SVGAGI. With 3 bases removed from V and 0 bases from J, the gap between germline ends came to 9 bases. The CDR3 protein is CASSYSGNSYNEQFF. CDR3 nucleotides: TGTGCCAGCAGTTATAGCGGAAACTCCTACAATGAGCAGTTCTTC.

This clone appeared a few times. The chain couples TRBV13 to TRBJ2-5; TRBD2 agrees at 7 bases. Losses at the gene ends were 4 bases for V and 4 bases for J; bases not matched to a gene: 3. Germline CDR1 and CDR2: PRHDT and FYEKMQ (reference sequence). The CDR3 runs 13 residues. CDR3 nucleotides: TGTGCCAGCAGCTCCTGGGAGGGAGAGACCCAGTACTTC. This translates into CASSSWEGETQYF.

V is TRBV7-9 and J is TRBJ1-3; D gene uncertain. V shed 1 base and J shed 1 base, with 5 bases lying between them. The germline V gene encodes CDR1 SEHNR and CDR2 FQNEAQ (reference sequence). This CDR3 spans 14 amino acids. The CDR3 DNA reads as TGTGCCAGCAGCTTAGGAGGGTCTGGAAACACCATATATTTT. Protein: CASSLGGSGNTIYF.

This clone was seen a few times. The chain carries TRBV2 and TRBJ2-5; D remains unclear. The V and J ends lost 2 bases and 5 bases respectively, with 15 bases between them. Germline V gives CDR1 SNHLY, CDR2 FYNNEI. The CDR3 sequence is 15 residues long. The CDR3 is CASSEILKVGETQYF. DNA for the CDR3: TGTGCCAGCAGTGAAATATTGAAAGTGGGCGAGACCCAGTACTTC.